This passage covers 17 T cell receptor beta chains from one sample sequenced in a study of T cell responses to AZD1222 COVID-19 vaccine. Generated by immunoSEQ multiplex PCR, the TCRdb table keeps only in-frame clones and is missing some. The profile shows over 150,000 clones, 93% of them singletons. The material was peripheral blood, obtained 28 days after the second AZD1222 dose. The receptors stem from an adult who received the AZD1222 COVID-19 vaccine.

This chain connects TRBV12-3 or TRBV12-4 to TRBJ1-1; the D is unclear. Between the trimmed V and J ends, which lost 2 bases and 1 base, there was a span of 2 bases. This CDR3 has 12 residues. CDR3 in DNA: TGTGCCAGCAGTTTACCGAACACTGAAGCTTTCTTT. Protein product: CASSLPNTEAFF.

This clone was counted once. The chain employs TRBV4-1 and TRBJ2-3, with TRBD1 as a possible D gene (6 bases). CDR3 size: 16 residues. The V gene's germline CDR1 is MGHRA and CDR2 YSYEKL. Trimming removed 0 bases at V and 13 bases at J, with 23 bases between. The CDR3 sequence is CASSQEALTGTPWKYF. CDR3 nucleotides: TGCGCCAGCAGCCAAGAGGCCCTAACAGGGACGCCGTGGAAGTATTTT.

The chain has TRBV3-1 (or the pseudogene TRBV3-2) and TRBJ2-7, with TRBD1 identical over 11 bases. The V and J ends lost 2 bases and 6 bases, in that order; junction bases with no gene match: 6. This CDR3 region has 15 residues. CDR1 LGHDT and CDR2 YNNKEL come from the germline V gene (reference sequence). DNA for the CDR3: TGTGCCAGCAGCCAAAACACGGGACAGGGGGGCGAGCAGTACTTC. This sequence encodes CASSQNTGQGGEQYF.

The V and J genes are TRBV7-2 and TRBJ1-5, with 8 positions matching TRBD1. CDR3 length: 15 residues. The trim removed 2 bases at V and 15 bases at J, leaving 15 bases unmatched. Germline V CDR1 and CDR2: SGHTA, FQGNSA. The CDR3, as DNA: TGTGCCAGCAGCTTAAACTTCGAAACAGGGGGTGTCAGGCATTTT. The encoded protein is CASSLNFETGGVRHF.

J is TRBJ2-3 and V is TRBV28; D possibly corresponds to TRBD2 (6 bases). The V gene's germline CDR1 is MDHEN and CDR2 SYDVKM. CDR3 size: 14 residues. The V end lost 3 bases, the J end lost 3 bases, and 10 bases lay between the germline ends. CDR3 DNA sequence: TGTGCCAGCAGTTTCCTAGCGTGGACAGATACGCAGTATTTT. It translates to CASSFLAWTDTQYF.

The chain carries TRBV28 and TRBJ1-1; D remains unclear. Germline V CDR1 and CDR2: MDHEN, SYDVKM. Trimming stripped 8 bases from V and 8 bases from J, with 9 bases between. This CDR3 has 10 residues. The CDR3 DNA reads TGTGCCAGCGGCTACAAGGAAGCTTTCTTT. Amino acids: CASGYKEAFF. Filled out from reference TRBV28 and TRBJ1-1, the complete variable domain reads DVKVTQSSRYLVKRTGEKVFLECVQDMDHENMFWYRQDPGLGLRLIYFSYDVKMKEKGDIPEGYSVSREKKERFSLILESASTNQTSMYLCASGYKEAFFGQGTRLTVV.

The V call is TRBV9, the J call TRBJ2-7; no firm D call. The CDR3 consists of 14 residues. From germline, CDR1 is SGDLS and CDR2 YYNGEE. V lost 3 bases to trimming and J lost 7 bases, with 17 bases between them. The CDR3 DNA sequence: TGTGCCAGCAGCGCCTATCAAGATCCCTGGGAGCAGTACTTC. This translates into CASSAYQDPWEQYF.

The rearrangement uses TRBV5-4 and TRBJ2-7; D assignment may be TRBD1 or TRBD2 (5 bases each). Germline V gene data show CDR1 as SGHNT and CDR2 as YYREEE (reference sequence). Trimming removed 2 bases from V and 5 bases from J, with 11 bases in between. The CDR3 contains 13 residues. CDR3 loop: CASSLGEGNEQYF. In DNA form, the CDR3 reads TGTGCCAGCAGCTTAGGAGAGGGGAACGAGCAGTACTTC.

This chain links TRBV18 with TRBJ2-7; possibly TRBD2 for D (7 bases). V lost 10 bases to trimming and J lost 7 bases, with 20 bases between them. The CDR3 contains 13 residues. Looked up from germline, CDR1 is KGHSH and CDR2 is LQKENI. For the CDR3, the DNA is TGTGCCAATGCGGGGGCCGCTTCGGGAGAGCAGTACTTC. Translating gives CANAGAASGEQYF.

This chain connects TRBV7-2 to TRBJ2-1; unclear D gene. Deletions cut 2 bases from V and 3 bases from J, with 8 bases between. The V gene's germline CDR1 is SGHTA and CDR2 FQGNSA. The CDR3 is made up of 14 amino acids. CDR3 nucleotide sequence: TGTGCCAGCAGCTTAAACGTCATCTACAATGAGCAGTTCTTC. Protein: CASSLNVIYNEQFF.

The J gene is TRBJ1-2, the V gene TRBV11-2; D call uncertain. CDR1 and CDR2 (germline): SGHAT, FQNNGV. The V end lost 7 bases, the J end lost 1 base, and 10 bases lay between the germline ends. This CDR3 comprises 13 residues. The CDR3 DNA is TGTGCCAGCAACTTGGGCGGTAACTATGGCTACACCTTC. Its protein is CASNLGGNYGYTF.

The chain is built from TRBV28 and TRBJ1-5; D uncertain. The CDR3 has 14 residues. CDR1 MDHEN and CDR2 SYDVKM come from the germline V gene. V was pared by 5 bases and J by 1 base, with 9 bases between. The DNA of the CDR3 is TGTGCCAGCAGTGCTCGATCGAGCAATCAGCCCCAGCATTTT. Amino acid sequence: CASSARSSNQPQHF.

The rearrangement uses TRBV7-6 and TRBJ1-2, with D perhaps TRBD1 (5 bases). Per the germline V gene, CDR1 is SGHVS and CDR2 is FNYEAQ. The ends were cut back, 5 bases at V and 4 bases at J, with 17 bases in the middle. The CDR3 sequence is 15 residues long. This CDR3 reads CASSPGTAASYGYTF. The CDR3 DNA follows: TGTGCCAGCAGCCCAGGGACCGCGGCCAGCTATGGCTACACCTTC.

The chain combines TRBV4-2 with TRBJ1-1, with D uncertain. In germline, CDR1 is LGHNA, CDR2 YNFKEQ. Trimming took off 1 base at V and 6 bases at J, with 6 bases between the two ends. CDR3 length: 12 amino acids. CDR3 nucleotides: TGTGCCAGCAGCCAAGGGCGGCCTGAAGCTTTCTTT. Translating gives CASSQGRPEAFF.

CDR3 amino acids: CASSRGQGSLYGYTF. The CDR3 DNA reads TGTGCCAGCAGCCGGGGACAGGGCTCCCTCTATGGCTACACCTTC. V gene TRBV6-5 combines with J gene TRBJ1-2; 9 positions match TRBD1. Germline V gene lookup returns CDR1 MNHEY and CDR2 SVGAGI. J gave up 4 bases and V 6 bases, and 9 bases lay outside the gene matches. CDR3 size: 15 residues.

The rearrangement joins TRBV4-1 to TRBJ2-1, with 12 bases identical to TRBD2. J lost 10 bases, V lost 1 base, and 8 bases had no gene match. Germline-derived CDR1 and CDR2 are MGHRA and YSYEKL. The CDR3 has 16 residues. The CDR3 protein is CASSQATLAGGREQFF. The CDR3 nucleotides read TGCGCCAGCAGCCAAGCCACCCTAGCGGGGGGGAGAGAGCAGTTCTTC.

V is TRBV3-1 (or the pseudogene TRBV3-2) and J is TRBJ2-5, with 7 bases that match TRBD1. V trimming: 3 bases; J trimming: 2 bases; junction bases outside the gene matches: 3. Germline CDR1 LGHDT, CDR2 YNNKEL (reference sequence). This CDR3 region has 14 residues. The CDR3 nucleotides read TGTGCCAGCAGCCACCCGGGACAGCAAGAGACCCAGTACTTC. Translated: CASSHPGQQETQYF.